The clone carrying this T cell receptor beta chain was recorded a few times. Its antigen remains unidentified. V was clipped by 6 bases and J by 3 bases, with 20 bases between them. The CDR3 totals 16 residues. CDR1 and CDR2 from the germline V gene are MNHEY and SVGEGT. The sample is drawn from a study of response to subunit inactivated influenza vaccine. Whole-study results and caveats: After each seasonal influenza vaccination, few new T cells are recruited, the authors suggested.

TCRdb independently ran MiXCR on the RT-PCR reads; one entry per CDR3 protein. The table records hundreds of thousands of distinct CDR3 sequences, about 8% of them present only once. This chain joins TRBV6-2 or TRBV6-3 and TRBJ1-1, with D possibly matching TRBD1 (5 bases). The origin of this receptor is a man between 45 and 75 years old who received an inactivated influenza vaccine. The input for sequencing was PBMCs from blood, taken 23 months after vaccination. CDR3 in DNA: TGTGCCAGCAGCCAGGGACCGGCGACGATCGACACTGAAGCTTTCTTT. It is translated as CASSQGPATIDTEAFF.